This TCR beta chain comes out of a study of glioma-infiltrating T cells after dendritic cell vaccination. Overall study: Patients received autologous tumor lysate-pulsed dendritic cell vaccination between about 2002 and 2013. General study results and limits: Longer survival after dendritic cell vaccination followed higher pretreatment TIL content.

This clone was recorded a few times. Its matching antigen is unknown. The germline V gene has CDR1 MNHEY and CDR2 SMNVEV (reference sequence). The CDR3 has 14 residues. Between the trimmed V and J ends, which lost 6 bases and 6 bases, there was a span of 18 bases. TCRB CDR3 was amplified from 2 ug genomic DNA or less. Sequencing used immunoSEQ multiplex PCR; TCRdb keeps in-frame clones, though not all of them. The sample has roughly 98,000 clones; approximately 84% are singletons. No glioblastoma patient carried an isocitrate dehydrogenase mutation. The receptor was isolated from a human donor with glioblastoma. This chain uses TRBV27 with TRBJ2-7, with TRBD2 as a possible D gene (6 bases). The source was blood, collected before dendritic cell vaccination. CDR3 nucleotide sequence: TGTGCCAGCAGAACTCAGGGAGGCTTGGGCGAGCAGTACTTC. Translated, it gives CASRTQGGLGEQYF.